The source of this T cell receptor (beta chain) is a study of response to subunit inactivated influenza vaccine. TCRdb called the RT-PCR reads again in MiXCR, with one record for every CDR3 protein. The sample includes under 950,000 distinct CDR3 sequences, 21% seen only once; the top ten take about 9.4%. Comment on this clonotype: An end of the junction differs from the germline gene, which may be a read error.

This TCR was recovered from a man aged 50 to 59 who received an inactivated influenza vaccine. This sample comprised PBMCs from blood, obtained 4 to 6 days after vaccination.

The CDR3 here is CSASGGASGELIF. The CDR3 bases are TGCAGTGCTAGCGGGGGGGCGTCCGGGGAGCTGATTTTT. The chain combines TRBV20-1 with TRBJ2-2; 8 positions agree with TRBD2. Germline CDR1 DFQATT, CDR2 SNEGSKA (reference sequence). The CDR3 loop spans 13 amino acids.